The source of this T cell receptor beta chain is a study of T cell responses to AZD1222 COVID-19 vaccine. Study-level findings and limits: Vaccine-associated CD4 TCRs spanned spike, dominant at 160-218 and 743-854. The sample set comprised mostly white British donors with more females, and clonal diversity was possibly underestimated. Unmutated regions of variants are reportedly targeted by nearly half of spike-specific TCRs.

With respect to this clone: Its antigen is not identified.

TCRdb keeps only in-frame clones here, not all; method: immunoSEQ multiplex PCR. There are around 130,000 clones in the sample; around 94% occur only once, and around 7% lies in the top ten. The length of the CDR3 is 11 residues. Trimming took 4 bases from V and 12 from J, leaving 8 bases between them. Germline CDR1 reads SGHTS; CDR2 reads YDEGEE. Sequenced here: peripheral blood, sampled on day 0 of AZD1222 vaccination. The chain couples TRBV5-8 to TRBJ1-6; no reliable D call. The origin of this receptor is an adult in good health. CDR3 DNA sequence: TGTGCCAGCAGCATCGGGAGACCCCTCCACTTT. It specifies CASSIGRPLHF. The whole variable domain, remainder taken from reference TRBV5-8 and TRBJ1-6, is EAGVTQSPTHLIKTRGQQATLRCSPISGHTSVYWYQQALGLGLQFLLWYDEGEERNRGNFPPRFSGRQFPNYSSELNVNALELEDSALYLCASSIGRPLHFGNGTRLTVT.